This TCR beta chain was retrieved from a study of T cell repertoires in cytomegalovirus infection. Overall study: Shared public TCR beta signatures pointed to both CMV infection and a matching HLA type. Study findings and constraints: Ex vivo, HLA-C-restricted CMV-specific TCR beta clonotypes prevailed over the rest of the response. Identification of carriers of CMV plus the relevant HLA was performed using cumulative public TCR beta family frequency.

CDR1 and CDR2 from the germline V gene are LGHNA and YSLEER. Trimming pared 0 bases from V and 6 bases from J, leaving 18 bases between. This CDR3 comprises 17 residues. This clonotype was recorded at least ten times. What it recognizes is unknown. TCRdb ran MiXCR on the reads and lists one entry per CDR3 protein. The sample records nearly 450,000 distinct CDR3 sequences, approximately 32% being singletons. The rearrangement joins TRBV4-3 to TRBJ2-1; perhaps TRBD1 as D (6 bases). What was sequenced was PBMCs. The origin of this receptor is a human donor in good health (CMV status not recorded). Some clones in this sample may be carry-over from other donors' samples. This CDR3 reads CASSQDRESAGVNEQFF. The DNA for the CDR3 is TGCGCCAGCAGCCAAGATCGGGAATCGGCAGGGGTCAATGAGCAGTTCTTC.